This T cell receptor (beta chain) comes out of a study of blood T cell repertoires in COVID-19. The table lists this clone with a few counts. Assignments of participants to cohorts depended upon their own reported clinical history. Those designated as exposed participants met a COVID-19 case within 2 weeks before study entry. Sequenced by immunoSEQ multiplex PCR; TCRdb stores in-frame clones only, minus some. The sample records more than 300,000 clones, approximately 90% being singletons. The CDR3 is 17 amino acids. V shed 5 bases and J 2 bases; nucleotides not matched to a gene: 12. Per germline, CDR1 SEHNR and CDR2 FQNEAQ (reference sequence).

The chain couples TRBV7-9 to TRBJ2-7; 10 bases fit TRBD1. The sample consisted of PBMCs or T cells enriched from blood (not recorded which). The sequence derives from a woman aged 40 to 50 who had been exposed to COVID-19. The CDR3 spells CASSTRRGTGVPYEQYF. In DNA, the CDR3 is TGTGCCAGCAGCACAAGACGCGGGACAGGGGTACCCTACGAGCAGTACTTC.